Listed below are T cell receptor beta chains from one sample, sequenced in a study of cytomegalovirus exposure and HLA in healthy donors. The protocol was immunoSEQ multiplex PCR, while the TCRdb copy is restricted to in-frame clones and leaves out a portion. The data contain 99,000 or so clones, more than 60% of them singletons. Sequenced: PBMCs. These receptors were obtained from a male donor in good health and CMV-seronegative. Both conserved end residues are part of each CDR3. Fields, in order: V gene, D gene, J gene, clone size, CDR3 DNA, CDR3 protein. A D gene is named only where the DNA matches it firmly. The listing skips clone size in some rows; elsewhere it reads once, few, many or a size class.

v_gene: TRBV7-2
d_gene: -
j_gene: TRBJ1-4
abundance: -
CDR3nt: TGTGCCAGCAGCTCCGGGACATCGACTCGAAAACTGTTTTTT
CDR3aa: CASSSGTSTRKLFF

v_gene: TRBV18
d_gene: -
j_gene: TRBJ2-1
abundance: -
CDR3nt: TGTGCCAGCTCACCAAAGCGGGACAAACGGACGGGTGAGCAGTTCTTC
CDR3aa: CASSPKRDKRTGEQFF

v_gene: TRBV5-6
d_gene: TRBD1
j_gene: TRBJ1-2
abundance: few
CDR3nt: TGTGCCAGCAGCTTGGTAAGGGGGCTAGACTATGGCTACACCTTC
CDR3aa: CASSLVRGLDYGYTF

v_gene: TRBV18
d_gene: -
j_gene: TRBJ1-1
abundance: -
CDR3nt: TGTGCCAGCTCACCAAGTTCAGGGGATGCTTTCTTT
CDR3aa: CASSPSSGDAFF

v_gene: TRBV6-1
d_gene: -
j_gene: TRBJ2-6
abundance: medium-sized
CDR3nt: TGTGCCAGCAGTGAAACGGGGTCTGGGGCCAACGTCCTGACTTTC
CDR3aa: CASSETGSGANVLTF

v_gene: TRBV5-1
d_gene: TRBD2
j_gene: TRBJ2-1
abundance: -
CDR3nt: TGCGCCAGCAGCTCCTCGGGAGGATACAATGAGCAGTTCTTC
CDR3aa: CASSSSGGYNEQFF

v_gene: TRBV30
d_gene: -
j_gene: TRBJ2-2
abundance: -
CDR3nt: TGTGCCTGGTCGACAGCTAACACCGGGGAGCTGTTTTTT
CDR3aa: CAWSTANTGELFF

v_gene: TRBV27
d_gene: -
j_gene: TRBJ2-7
abundance: few
CDR3nt: TGTGCCAGCAGCCGCATGGGGGGACCGTGGGGTCAGGGGGACTCCTACGAGCAGTACTTC
CDR3aa: CASSRMGGPWGQGDSYEQYF

v_gene: TRBV6-5
d_gene: -
j_gene: TRBJ1-5
abundance: -
CDR3nt: TGTGCCAGCAGTTACGGCAGGTCAAAGCCCCAGCATTTT
CDR3aa: CASSYGRSKPQHF

v_gene: TRBV4-3
d_gene: -
j_gene: TRBJ2-3
abundance: once
CDR3nt: TGCGCCAGCAGCCGGGACTTTCGCACAGATACGCAGTATTTT
CDR3aa: CASSRDFRTDTQYF

v_gene: TRBV30
d_gene: -
j_gene: TRBJ1-6
abundance: few
CDR3nt: TGTGCCTGGAGTAGAGGATATTCACCCCTCCACTTT
CDR3aa: CAWSRGYSPLHF

v_gene: TRBV4-1
d_gene: -
j_gene: TRBJ2-3
abundance: -
CDR3nt: TGCGCCAGCAGCCATCCCACGCCCGGAGATACGCAGTATTTT
CDR3aa: CASSHPTPGDTQYF

v_gene: TRBV19
d_gene: TRBD1
j_gene: TRBJ1-5
abundance: -
CDR3nt: TGTGCCAGTAGTTATACGGGACAGAAGACGCGATCCAGCAATCAGCCCCAGCATTTT
CDR3aa: CASSYTGQKTRSSNQPQHF

v_gene: TRBV18
d_gene: TRBD1
j_gene: TRBJ1-1
abundance: few
CDR3nt: TGTGCCAGCTCACTTGACAGGGGCACTGAAGCTTTCTTT
CDR3aa: CASSLDRGTEAFF

v_gene: TRBV2
d_gene: TRBD2
j_gene: TRBJ2-7
abundance: -
CDR3nt: TGTGCCGCCGGGTCGGGAGCGGGAGTATCGTACGAGCAGTACTTC
CDR3aa: CAAGSGAGVSYEQYF